The rows below give T cell receptor beta chains drawn from one sample of a study of T cells in localized non-small cell lung cancer. Profiling relied on immunoSEQ multiplex PCR, and the TCRdb table lists in-frame clones only, not all of them. The repertoire holds about 8,000 clones, with about 87% as singletons. This specimen consisted of peripheral blood, obtained before any cancer treatment. The receptors originated from a male donor at least 60 years old with stage III lung adenocarcinoma. Both conserved end residues are part of each CDR3. Each record gives: CDR3 protein, CDR3 DNA, CDR3 length, clone size, D gene, J gene, V gene. The D gene is left open where the match is weak. Only part of the rows carry a size: once, few, many, or a class if the clone is expanded.

CASSLAVLLLNTEAFF TGTGCCAGCAGCTTAGCAGTACTTCTCCTGAACACTGAAGCTTTCTTT 16 . . TRBJ1-1 TRBV5-5
CASSTGQITWGGYTF TGTGCCAGCAGCACGGGACAGATCACGTGGGGGGGCTACACCTTC 15 . TRBD1 TRBJ1-2 TRBV9
CAWSVYGAETQYF TGTGCCTGGAGTGTGTACGGGGCAGAGACCCAGTACTTC 13 . . TRBJ2-5 TRBV30
CASSLSQISYEQYF TGTGCCAGCAGTTTATCCCAGATCTCCTACGAGCAGTACTTC 14 . . TRBJ2-7 TRBV28
CATSRDRRKLFF TGTGCCACCAGCAGAGACAGAAGGAAACTGTTTTTT 12 few . TRBJ1-4 TRBV15
CASSGGRYNQPQHF TGTGCCAGCAGCGGGGGACGGTACAATCAGCCCCAGCATTTT 14 . . TRBJ1-5 TRBV7-9
CASSVTLAGGSHGELFF TGTGCCAGCAGCGTGACACTAGCGGGAGGGTCCCACGGGGAGCTGTTTTTT 17 . TRBD2 TRBJ2-2 TRBV9
CASSLLAGTSGYNEQFF TGTGCCAGCAGTTTATTGGCCGGGACTAGCGGTTACAATGAGCAGTTCTTC 17 . TRBD2 TRBJ2-1 TRBV28
CASSFRQGAMSYGYTF TGTGCCAGCAGCTTTCGACAGGGGGCCATGAGCTATGGCTACACCTTC 16 . TRBD1 TRBJ1-2 TRBV7-2
CSARGDKPLTF TGCAGTGCTAGAGGGGACAAGCCGCTTACCTTC 11 . . TRBJ1-2 TRBV20-1
CASKLTEYSNQPQHF TGTGCCAGTAAGCTGACAGAGTATAGCAATCAGCCCCAGCATTTT 15 . . TRBJ1-5 TRBV19
CASSLGPFYEQFF TGTGCCAGCAGCTTAGGACCCTTCTATGAGCAGTTCTTC 13 . . TRBJ2-1 TRBV11-1
CASSLGAGGRSTDTQYF TGTGCCAGCAGCTTAGGAGCGGGGGGAAGGAGCACAGATACGCAGTATTTT 17 . TRBD2 TRBJ2-3 TRBV7-2
CASNGQAAAAVSYNEQFF TGTGCCAGCAACGGACAGGCCGCCGCAGCGGTATCCTACAATGAGCAGTTCTTC 18 . TRBD1 TRBJ2-1 TRBV2
CASSLRGREKLFF TGTGCCAGCAGCCTCAGGGGGCGTGAAAAACTGTTTTTT 13 . TRBD1 TRBJ1-4 TRBV7-2
CASTPGPAGLPLGEQYF TGTGCCAGCACCCCGGGGCCCGCGGGATTACCCCTTGGGGAGCAGTACTTC 17 once . TRBJ2-7 TRBV7-7
CASSEGTGNNSPLHF TGTGCCAGCAGTGAAGGGACAGGGAACAATTCACCCCTCCACTTT 15 . TRBD1 TRBJ1-6 TRBV6-4
CASSLTARQETQYF TGCGCCAGCAGCTTGACGGCACGGCAAGAGACCCAGTACTTC 14 once . TRBJ2-5 TRBV5-1
CSGRGMNTEAFF TGCAGCGGTCGGGGCATGAACACTGAAGCTTTCTTT 12 . . TRBJ1-1 TRBV29-1
CASSPAGFGNTIYF TGTGCCAGCAGCCCAGCGGGGTTTGGAAACACCATATATTTT 14 . . TRBJ1-3 TRBV7-9
CASRSGDRSPSYEQYF TGCGCCAGCAGGTCGGGGGACAGGAGTCCGTCCTACGAGCAGTACTTC 16 . TRBD1 TRBJ2-7 TRBV5-1
CASSLGEGSYEQYF TGTGCCAGCAGCTTAGGAGAGGGTTCCTACGAGCAGTACTTC 14 once . TRBJ2-7 TRBV7-9
CASSVRGEAFF TGTGCCAGCAGCGTCCGGGGTGAAGCTTTCTTT 11 . . TRBJ1-1 TRBV21-1
CASSSGGGRVYEQYF TGTGCCAGTAGTAGCGGCGGGGGACGGGTCTACGAGCAGTACTTC 15 once TRBD2 TRBJ2-7 TRBV19
CAISESPTADEQYF TGTGCCATCAGTGAGTCGCCGACGGCGGACGAGCAGTACTTC 14 . . TRBJ2-7 TRBV10-3
CASSQEGQNRYEQYF TGTGCCAGCAGCCAAGAGGGACAGAATAGATACGAGCAGTACTTC 15 . TRBD1 TRBJ2-7 TRBV4-2
CASSQGAESSYEQYF TGTGCCAGCAGCCAAGGAGCGGAGAGCTCCTACGAGCAGTACTTC 15 . . TRBJ2-7 TRBV4-2
CASSPISRGLNEQYF TGCGCCAGCAGCCCGATTAGCAGGGGATTGAACGAGCAGTACTTC 15 . . TRBJ2-7 TRBV5-1
CASSSTGAGGNYGYTF TGTGCCAGCAGCTCGACTGGGGCAGGGGGTAACTATGGCTACACCTTC 16 few TRBD1 TRBJ1-2 TRBV7-9
CASSFGEGGSTEAFF TGTGCCAGCAGTTTTGGGGAGGGAGGAAGCACTGAAGCTTTCTTT 15 . . TRBJ1-1 TRBV27
CASSFGTGLDEQYF TGCGCCAGCAGCTTCGGAACAGGGCTCGACGAGCAGTACTTC 14 . . TRBJ2-7 TRBV5-1
CASRAGGSTDTQYF TGTGCCAGCAGAGCGGGGGGAAGCACAGATACGCAGTATTTT 14 . TRBD2 TRBJ2-3 TRBV6-6
CASSLGLSSNQPQHF TGTGCCAGCAGCTTAGGACTCTCCAGCAATCAGCCCCAGCATTTT 15 once . TRBJ1-5 TRBV7-8
CASSRGTVNSPPHF TGCGCCAGCAGCCGCGGGACAGTAAATTCACCCCCCCACTTT 14 . TRBD1 TRBJ1-6 TRBV5-1
CASSQGSGTRQFF TGTGCCAGCAGCCAAGGCTCCGGGACGCGGCAGTTCTTC 13 once . TRBJ2-1 TRBV4-2
CSVGSGNTIYF TGCAGCGTTGGGTCAGGAAACACCATATATTTT 11 . . TRBJ1-3 TRBV29-1
CASRNRETQYF TGTGCCAGCAGGAATCGAGAGACCCAGTACTTC 11 . . TRBJ2-5 TRBV6-1
CASRAGSGNQPQHF TGTGCCAGCCGTGCCGGGTCGGGCAATCAGCCCCAGCATTTT 14 . . TRBJ1-5 TRBV6-1
CASSPGLVYGYTF TGTGCCAGCAGCCCGGGCCTGGTCTATGGCTACACCTTC 13 once . TRBJ1-2 TRBV7-9
CAVGDRAYAGNTIYF TGTGCCGTCGGGGACAGGGCCTATGCTGGAAACACCATATATTTT 15 . TRBD1 TRBJ1-3 TRBV6-5
CASSLALGGTEAFF TGCGCCAGCAGCTTGGCCTTAGGGGGTACTGAAGCTTTCTTT 14 . . TRBJ1-1 TRBV5-1
CASSLINSGALTNTGELFF TGTGCCAGCAGCTTAATTAACTCGGGGGCCTTAACTAACACCGGGGAGCTGTTTTTT 19 once . TRBJ2-2 TRBV7-2